This TCR beta chain came from a study of T cells in Graves' hyperthyroidism and ophthalmopathy. Overall study context: Specimen type is peripheral blood, collected at initial diagnosis prior to any treatment. Points from the study as a whole: The model's output predicted ophthalmopathy at a median of 6.5 months prior to onset. Patients with ophthalmopathy were separated from those with stable hyperthyroidism by a 13 V-J model.

RNA transcripts were the template for amplifying TCR beta CDR3 regions. The HTBI primer set served for first-round RT-PCR of the TCR CDR3. TCRdb itself ran the multiplex PCR reads through MiXCR, one entry per CDR3 protein. The table records roughly 280,000 distinct CDR3 sequences, about 20% of them present only once. Clinical Activity Scores of at least 3, NOSPECS grades of at least 4 and durations under 3 months characterized ophthalmopathy patients. As concerns this clonotype: Its specificity is not known.

Trimming took 6 bases from V and 7 from J; bases not matched to a gene: 15. The CDR3 runs to 17 residues. Germline assignment: CDR1 MNHEY and CDR2 SVGEGT. The rearrangement links TRBV6-2 or TRBV6-3 to TRBJ2-1; 10 nucleotides agree with TRBD1. The sample comprised blood. The clonotype comes from a man aged 25 to 40 with Graves' ophthalmopathy. CDR3 in DNA: TGTGCCAGCAGATCCCGGGACAGGGGAGGAGGGTTAAATGAGCAGTTCTTC. Protein product: CASRSRDRGGGLNEQFF.